This TCR beta chain was observed in a study of CD8 T cells in ankylosing spondylitis. Study observations and caveats: Reports say disease-linked clones showed up significantly more in matched ankylosing spondylitis synovial fluid. A number of the motif variants had already been described in reactive arthritis synovial fluid and blood.

This clonotype was seen at least ten times. Its antigen remains unknown. TCRdb itself ran the 5' RACE reads through MiXCR, one entry per CDR3 protein. The table records about 180,000 distinct CDR3 sequences, 9.5% to 10% of them present only once. Germline V gives CDR1 SEHNR, CDR2 FQNEAQ (reference sequence). The CDR3 extends over 14 amino acids. With 1 base clipped from V and 6 bases from J, the junction kept 0 bases outside the gene matches. V is TRBV7-9 and J is TRBJ2-1; 10 bases match TRBD2. The receptor's source is a female donor with ankylosing spondylitis or in good health (not recorded which). The sequencing sample was made of blood, either unsorted or a sorted T cell fraction (not recorded which). The CDR3 DNA reads TGTGCCAGCAGCTTAGGGACTAGCGGCAATGAGCAGTTCTTC. It is translated as CASSLGTSGNEQFF.